A single sample gave rise to the 9 T cell receptor beta chains below, sequenced in a study of patients and donors after allogeneic stem cell transplantation. MiXCR, run by TCRdb on the RT-PCR reads, gives a single entry per CDR3 protein. The table has over 150,000 distinct CDR3 sequences, 30% seen once. Sequenced material: blood, either unsorted or a sorted T cell fraction (not recorded which). Source of these receptors: a human donor who was either an allogeneic HSCT recipient or a stem cell or donor lymphocyte infusion donor (not recorded which). It is not recorded whose cells these are; they may come from a transplant donor.

J is TRBJ1-5 and V is TRBV7-9, with TRBD1 as a possible D gene (5 bases). Germline assignment: CDR1 SEHNR and CDR2 FQNEAQ (reference sequence). This CDR3 is built from 14 residues. V was shortened by 2 bases and J by 3 bases, with 8 bases between the two germline ends. CDR3: CASSLSGPNQPQHF. The CDR3 DNA reads TGTGCCAGCAGCTTATCAGGGCCCAATCAGCCCCAGCATTTT.

This clonotype has more than one count but fewer than ten. The CDR3 region is CASSVDSGRHNEQFF. DNA for the CDR3: TGTGCCAGCAGCGTAGATAGCGGGAGGCACAATGAGCAGTTCTTC. The V call is TRBV9, the J call TRBJ2-1, with 10 bases identical to TRBD2. Germline V lookup: CDR1 SGDLS, CDR2 YYNGEE. This CDR3 region has 15 residues. V shed 0 bases and J 5 bases; nucleotides not matched to a gene: 2.

The chain recombines TRBV29-1 with TRBJ2-6, with D possibly being TRBD2 (5 bases). The germline V gene has CDR1 SQVTM and CDR2 ANQGSEA. The CDR3 contains 15 residues. V gave up 1 base and J gave up 0 bases, with 7 bases separating them. CDR3 sequence reads: CSVEGGDSGANVLTF. Written as DNA, the CDR3 is TGCAGCGTTGAAGGGGGAGACTCTGGGGCCAACGTCCTGACTTTC. Together with reference TRBV29-1 and TRBJ2-6, the CDR3 gives the full variable domain: SAVISQKPSRDICQRGTSLTIQCQVDSQVTMMFWYRQQPGQSLTLIATANQGSEATYESGFVIDKFPISRPNLTFSTLTVSNMSPEDSSIYLCSVEGGDSGANVLTFGAGSRLTVL.

A single count supports this clonotype. The chain carries TRBV7-9 and TRBJ2-6, with D maybe TRBD1 (5 bases). CDR1 and CDR2 from the germline V gene are SEHNR and FQNEAQ (reference sequence). Trimming removed 4 bases at V and 0 bases at J, with 19 bases between. This CDR3 has 19 amino acids. CDR3 DNA: TGTGCCAGCAGCTCTACCTCCGTAGGGGCCCACTCTGGGGCCAACGTCCTGACTTTC. Translated, it gives CASSSTSVGAHSGANVLTF.

This rearrangement joins TRBV7-6 to TRBJ2-1; TRBD2 matches 9 bases. The CDR3 consists of 21 residues. The germline gives CDR1 SGHVS, CDR2 FNYEAQ. V gave up 3 bases and J gave up 0 bases; unmatched junction bases: 18. The DNA of the CDR3 is TGTGCCAGCAGCTTTAGGACGCCGGGAGGCGGGAGGGTCGGCTCCTACAATGAGCAGTTCTTC. Its protein is CASSFRTPGGGRVGSYNEQFF.

J is TRBJ2-1 and V is TRBV7-3; tentative D call: TRBD1 (5 bases). The CDR3 is 13 amino acids. CDR1 is SGHTA and CDR2 is FQGTGA in the germline V gene. The V end was cut by 1 base, the J end by 6 bases, with 7 bases between. The CDR3 DNA sequence: TGTGCCAGCAGCTTAAAGGGGTCCAATGAGCAGTTCTTC. As protein: CASSLKGSNEQFF.

This clonotype has only a few counts. The chain joins TRBV29-1 to TRBJ1-2; TRBD1 is a possible D gene (5 bases). Germline CDR1 SQVTM, CDR2 ANQGSEA. The CDR3 loop spans 14 amino acids. The V end lost 4 bases, the J end lost 5 bases, and 17 bases lay between the germline ends. CDR3 residues: CSVALEPQGYGYTF. The CDR3, as DNA: TGCAGCGTTGCCCTCGAACCTCAGGGTTATGGCTACACCTTC. Combining the CDR3 with reference TRBV29-1 and TRBJ1-2 gives the whole variable domain SAVISQKPSRDICQRGTSLTIQCQVDSQVTMMFWYRQQPGQSLTLIATANQGSEATYESGFVIDKFPISRPNLTFSTLTVSNMSPEDSSIYLCSVALEPQGYGYTFGSGTRLTVV.

This clonotype was counted a few times. This chain joins TRBV20-1 and TRBJ2-1; TRBD2 aligns across 11 bases. The V gene's germline CDR1 is DFQATT and CDR2 SNEGSKA (reference sequence). V gave up 0 bases and J gave up 5 bases; unmatched junction bases: 12. The length of the CDR3 is 18 residues. In DNA form, the CDR3 reads TGCAGTGCTAGAGACCCCCCGGCGGGACTAGCGGTACACAATGAGCAGTTCTTC. The encoded protein is CSARDPPAGLAVHNEQFF.

A few counts support this clonotype. The gene calls are TRBV28 and TRBJ2-3, with D unclear. This CDR3 spans 13 amino acids. The V gene lost 4 bases and the J gene lost 6 bases, with 11 bases spanning the gap. CDR1 and CDR2 (germline): MDHEN, SYDVKM. The CDR3 here is CASSSPPSDTQYF. The CDR3 region has the DNA TGTGCCAGCAGTTCCCCACCATCGGATACGCAGTATTTT.